Described below is a single T cell receptor (beta chain) sequence and its context. The record originates from a study of T cell responses to AZD1222 COVID-19 vaccine. Only in-frame clones appear in the TCRdb table, and some are missing; sequencing was by immunoSEQ multiplex PCR. Found here are 85,000 to 90,000 clones, around 90% of them singletons; the top ten hold roughly 5.6%. Germline CDR1 reads DFQATT; CDR2 reads SNEGSKA (reference sequence). V was pared by 5 bases and J by 4 bases, with 9 bases between. The CDR3 is 11 amino acids. The starting material was peripheral blood, obtained on day 0 of MenACWY control vaccination. This chain uses TRBV20-1 with TRBJ2-7; D perhaps matches TRBD1 (6 bases). The sequence derives from an adult in good health. The CDR3 DNA is TGCAGTGCTCCACAGGGTTACGAGCAGTACTTC. Translating gives CSAPQGYEQYF.